These 12 T cell receptor beta chains share one sample of origin, sequenced in a study of CD8+ T cells in alopecia areata. RNA extraction and reverse transcription yielded cDNA as sequencing template. Data came from immunoSEQ multiplex PCR; TCRdb stores just in-frame clones and leaves some out. The data show more than 95,000 clones, around two fifths seen once. Material: CD4+ T cells sorted from blood. The receptor set was obtained from a human donor with alopecia areata.

The chain employs TRBV6-5 and TRBJ2-2; a weak D match, TRBD1 (6 bases). The germline V and J ends were trimmed by 8 bases and 0 bases, with 13 bases remaining between them. This CDR3 has 15 amino acids. Germline CDR1 reads MNHEY; CDR2 reads SVGAGI. CDR3 amino acids: CASSRDISNTGELFF. CDR3 DNA: TGTGCCAGCTCTCGGGACATCTCGAACACCGGGGAGCTGTTTTTT.

This clone was counted a few times. The chain carries TRBV15 and TRBJ1-1; D may be TRBD1 (6 bases). Germline V CDR1 and CDR2: LNHNV, YYDKDF (reference sequence). V was clipped by 5 bases and J by 1 base, with 8 bases between them. The CDR3 consists of 13 residues. CDR3 in DNA: TGTGCCACCAGCCTACAGGGGAACACTGAAGCTTTCTTT. It translates to CATSLQGNTEAFF.

This clone has just a few counts. Different DNA sequences within this sample yield the same CDR3. The rearrangement links TRBV7-2 to TRBJ2-3; 7 nucleotides line up with TRBD1. The CDR3 sequence is 13 residues long. The germline gives CDR1 SGHTA, CDR2 FQGNSA. The trim removed 3 bases at V and 4 bases at J, leaving 1 base unmatched. The CDR3 bases are TGTGCCAGCAGCTTTCAGGGGGCAGATACGCAGTATTTT. Encoded protein: CASSFQGADTQYF.

This clone was seen more than once but under ten times. This sequence joins TRBV10-2 and TRBJ1-1, with D tentatively TRBD1 (6 bases). This CDR3 region has 14 residues. Germline V gene sequence: CDR1 WSHSY, CDR2 SAAADI. Trimming took off 7 bases at V and 0 bases at J, with 12 bases between the two ends. CDR3 nucleotide sequence: TGCGCCAGCAATAACCAGGGGCTGAACACTGAAGCTTTCTTT. Translation: CASNNQGLNTEAFF.

Remarks on this clone: The sample holds other DNA sequences that translate to the same CDR3. This rearrangement joins TRBV30 to TRBJ2-2; perhaps TRBD1 as D (6 bases). The V gene lost 3 bases and the J gene lost 0 bases, with 11 bases spanning the gap. CDR1 is GTSNPN and CDR2 is SVGIG in the germline V gene (reference sequence). This CDR3 comprises 15 residues. The CDR3 coding sequence is TGTGCCTGGAGCCGAGGGGGTACGAACACCGGGGAGCTGTTTTTT. Translating gives CAWSRGGTNTGELFF.

The chain employs TRBV4-1 and TRBJ2-5; 9 bases match TRBD1. This CDR3 has 15 amino acids. V shed 1 base and J 5 bases; nucleotides not matched to a gene: 5. Germline V lookup: CDR1 MGHRA, CDR2 YSYEKL. In DNA form, the CDR3 reads TGCGCCAGCAGCCAAGGCGGACAGGGGATCGAGACCCAGTACTTC. Translating gives CASSQGGQGIETQYF.

A word on this clone: The sample has other DNA sequences that encode this CDR3 too. This chain joins TRBV5-1 and TRBJ2-5; no firm D call. The CDR3 is 12 residues long. Germline assignment: CDR1 SGHRS and CDR2 YFSETQ. Deletions cut 2 bases from V and 1 base from J, with 3 bases between. As DNA, the CDR3 is TGCGCCAGCAGCTTAGGCCAAGAGACCCAGTACTTC. This codes for CASSLGQETQYF.

This clone has only one observation. V usage is TRBV2 and J usage is TRBJ2-4; possible D gene TRBD2, 6 bases. With 4 bases removed from V and 0 bases from J, the gap between germline ends came to 10 bases. Germline CDR1 and CDR2: SNHLY and FYNNEI. CDR3 length: 15 residues. CDR3 bases: TGTGCCAGCAGTGGACTAGGGATAGCCAAAAACATTCAGTACTTC. This translates into CASSGLGIAKNIQYF. Filled out from reference TRBV2 and TRBJ2-4, the complete variable domain reads EPEVTQTPSHQVTQMGQEVILRCVPISNHLYFYWYRQILGQKVEFLVSFYNNEISEKSEIFDDQFSVERPDGSNFTLKIRSTKLEDSAMYFCASSGLGIAKNIQYFGAGTRLSVL.

This clone has just a few counts. The rearrangement joins TRBV30 to TRBJ2-1, with TRBD1 matching 7 bases. The CDR3 has 15 amino acids. Germline V gene lookup returns CDR1 GTSNPN and CDR2 SVGIG (reference sequence). V shed 2 bases, J shed 6 bases, and the junction held 10 bases outside the gene matches. This CDR3 is CAWSQPGTAINEQFF. In nucleotides, the CDR3 is TGTGCCTGGAGTCAACCGGGGACAGCGATCAATGAGCAGTTCTTC.

The gene calls are TRBV4-3 and TRBJ2-1; tentatively, D is TRBD1 or TRBD2 (5 bases each). Germline loops: CDR1 LGHNA, CDR2 YSLEER. Trimming shortened V by 3 bases and J by 1 base, and 13 bases separated the two germline ends. This CDR3 comprises 16 residues. CDR3 coding DNA: TGCGCCAGCAGCCACGGGGACCGTAGGTCCTACAATGAGCAGTTCTTC. This translates into CASSHGDRRSYNEQFF.

This chain uses TRBV30 with TRBJ2-6; 9 nucleotides match TRBD1. In germline, CDR1 is GTSNPN, CDR2 SVGIG (reference sequence). CDR3 size: 17 residues. V was pared by 2 bases and J by 1 base, with 6 bases of the junction left unmatched. CDR3 amino acids: CAWSRDRVTSGANVLTF. CDR3 nucleotides: TGTGCCTGGAGTAGGGACAGGGTTACGTCTGGGGCCAACGTCCTGACTTTC.

The chain has TRBV29-1 and TRBJ2-1; 8 nucleotides agree with TRBD1. V shed 6 bases, J shed 2 bases, and the junction held 3 bases outside the gene matches. The germline CDR1 and CDR2 sequences are SQVTM and ANQGSEA. This CDR3 is built from 13 residues. CDR3 loop: CSVRQGTYNEQFF. In nucleotides, the CDR3 is TGCAGCGTCCGACAGGGGACCTACAATGAGCAGTTCTTC.